These 5 T cell receptor beta chains were sequenced from one sample in a study of control samples from healthy donors and cancer patients. Some clones are missing from TCRdb's copy, which holds only in-frame ones; the method was immunoSEQ multiplex PCR. Of approximately 120,000 clones listed, roughly 90% are singletons. Specimen: blood. Receptor source: a woman in her fifties or sixties in good health.

The rearrangement uses TRBV7-9 and TRBJ2-3, with 7 bases that match TRBD2. This CDR3 comprises 15 residues. Germline V gives CDR1 SEHNR, CDR2 FQNEAQ (reference sequence). Trimming cost V 5 bases and J 7 bases; bases outside gene matches: 12. DNA of the CDR3: TGTGCCAGCAGCCGAACGGGCGGGAGTCGCAATACGCAGTATTTT. Its translation: CASSRTGGSRNTQYF.

This chain connects TRBV6-6 to TRBJ2-2; D unclear. V gave up 2 bases and J gave up 5 bases, with 12 bases separating them. The CDR3 is 15 residues long. CDR1 and CDR2 from the germline V gene are MNHNY and SVGAGI (reference sequence). DNA of the CDR3: TGTGCCAGCAGTTACGGCTCTAGTAGGACCGGGGAGCTGTTTTTT. It codes for CASSYGSSRTGELFF.

The chain recombines TRBV2 with TRBJ1-1, with no clear D. The CDR3 has 13 residues. Germline V lookup: CDR1 SNHLY, CDR2 FYNNEI. V shed 1 base and J shed 4 bases, with 7 bases lying between them. CDR3 DNA sequence: TGTGCCAGCAGTGAAGGTAGGTTCACTGAAGCTTTCTTT. Amino acids: CASSEGRFTEAFF. Full variable domain (remainder filled in from reference TRBV2 and TRBJ1-1): EPEVTQTPSHQVTQMGQEVILRCVPISNHLYFYWYRQILGQKVEFLVSFYNNEISEKSEIFDDQFSVERPDGSNFTLKIRSTKLEDSAMYFCASSEGRFTEAFFGQGTRLTVV.

This clone was seen a few times. The chain uses TRBV11-2 and TRBJ2-1; D is perhaps TRBD2 (9 bases). Germline assignment: CDR1 SGHAT and CDR2 FQNNGV. The CDR3 contains 20 residues. The V end lost 0 bases, the J end lost 4 bases, and 25 bases lay between the germline ends. DNA of the CDR3: TGTGCCAGCAGCTTAGATCCCAGGGGGCGGGAGGGCCGCTTTTACAATGAGCAGTTCTTC. It specifies CASSLDPRGREGRFYNEQFF.

This clone was counted only a few times. V is TRBV7-2 and J is TRBJ2-2; 7 bases are shared with TRBD2. J was trimmed by 4 bases and V by 7 bases; bases with no gene match: 9. The CDR3 is 15 residues long. Germline V CDR1 and CDR2: SGHTA, FQGNSA. The CDR3 coding sequence is TGTGCCAGCATCCTTACGGGCGGGAGCACCGGGGAGCTGTTTTTT. Translation gives CASILTGGSTGELFF. The full variable domain, with the rest looked up from reference TRBV7-2 and TRBJ2-2, is GAGVSQSPSNKVTEKGKDVELRCDPISGHTALYWYRQSLGQGLEFLIYFQGNSAPDKSGLPSDRFSAERTGGSVSTLTIQRTQQEDSAVYLCASILTGGSTGELFFGEGSRLTVL.